A single sample gave rise to the 2 T cell receptor beta chains below, sequenced in a study of control samples from healthy donors and cancer patients. The data were produced by immunoSEQ multiplex PCR, yet TCRdb's version contains in-frame clones alone and is incomplete. The data contain about 40,000 clones, 92% of them singletons. Sequences were obtained from blood. The receptors come from a woman in her forties or fifties in good health.

This chain links TRBV7-2 with TRBJ1-2, with D uncertain. The V and J ends lost 6 bases and 8 bases respectively, with 19 bases between them. The CDR3 extends over 14 amino acids. CDR1 is SGHTA, CDR2 FQGNSA, per germline. CDR3 loop: CASSFMGDLGGYTF. The DNA of the CDR3 is TGTGCCAGCAGTTTCATGGGTGATCTGGGCGGCTACACCTTC.

V and J are TRBV4-3 and TRBJ1-2, with D maybe TRBD1 (6 bases). V was cut by 1 base and J by 8 bases, with 14 bases left in between. The germline gives CDR1 LGHNA, CDR2 YSLEER. The CDR3 is 14 residues long. The CDR3: CASSQGGAGRGYTF. CDR3 nucleotides: TGCGCCAGCAGCCAAGGGGGGGCAGGGCGCGGCTACACCTTC.